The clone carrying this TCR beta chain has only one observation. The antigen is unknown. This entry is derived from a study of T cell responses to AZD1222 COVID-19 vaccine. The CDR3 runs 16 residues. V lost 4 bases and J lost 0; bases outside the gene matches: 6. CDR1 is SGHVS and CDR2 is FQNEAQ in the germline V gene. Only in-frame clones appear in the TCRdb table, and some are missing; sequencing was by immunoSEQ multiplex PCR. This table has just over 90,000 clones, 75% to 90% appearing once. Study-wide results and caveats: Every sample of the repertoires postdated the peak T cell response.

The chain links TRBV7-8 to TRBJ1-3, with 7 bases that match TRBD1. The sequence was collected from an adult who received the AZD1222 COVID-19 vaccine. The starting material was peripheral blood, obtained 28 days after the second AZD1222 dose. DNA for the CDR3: TGTGCCAGCAGCTCATCAGGGGGAAACTCTGGAAACACCATATATTTT. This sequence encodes CASSSSGGNSGNTIYF.